This T cell receptor (beta chain) originates from a study of technical replicates of blood from a few donors (dated by TCRdb to the late 2010s). Libraries were constructed by the immunoSEQ multiplex PCR assay. Drawn from immuneACCESS, this table holds only the in-frame rearrangements with V and J called that TCRdb kept. Clones are partly lost; checked studies trace under half to an unresolved V gene and leave the rest unexplained. In this sample the table shows roughly 40,000 clones, about 96% of which occur a single time. About 0.38% of the sample lies in the top ten. V gives up 7 bases and J gives up 1 base, and the segment between their germline ends measures 13 bases. The CDR3 contains 15 residues, cysteine and phenylalanine counted. CDR3 DNA only is kept here, 45 bases in frame from base 1. The germline V gene (reference sequence) gives CDR1 as MNHEY and CDR2 as SMNVEV. In regard to this clone: The target of this receptor is not known. No qualities accompany the bases; no much larger clone lies one base away.

The receptor was isolated from a human donor in good health. The material sequenced was T cells isolated from PBMCs. The chain was built from TRBV27 and TRBJ2-2; the D segment could be TRBD2, given 5 matching bases. CDR3 loop: CASKQPGKNTGELFF. The DNA sequence is TGTGCCAGCAAGCAACCGGGGAAGAACACCGGGGAGCTGTTTTTT.